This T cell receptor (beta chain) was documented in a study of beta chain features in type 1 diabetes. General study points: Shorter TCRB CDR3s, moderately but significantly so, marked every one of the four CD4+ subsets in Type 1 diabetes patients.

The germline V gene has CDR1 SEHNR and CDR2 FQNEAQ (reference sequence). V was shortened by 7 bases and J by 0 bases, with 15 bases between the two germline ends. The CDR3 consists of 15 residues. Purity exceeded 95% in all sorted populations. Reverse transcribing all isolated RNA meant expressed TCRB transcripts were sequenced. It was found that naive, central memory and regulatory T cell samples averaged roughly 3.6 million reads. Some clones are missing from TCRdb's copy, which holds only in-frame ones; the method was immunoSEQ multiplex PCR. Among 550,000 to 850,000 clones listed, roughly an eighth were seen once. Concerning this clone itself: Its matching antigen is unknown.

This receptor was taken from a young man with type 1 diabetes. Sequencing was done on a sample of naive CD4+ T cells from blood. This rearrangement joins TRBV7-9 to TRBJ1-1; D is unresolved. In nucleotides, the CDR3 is TGTGCCAGCACCCCCAAAGGGAAGGTGAACACTGAAGCTTTCTTT. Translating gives CASTPKGKVNTEAFF.